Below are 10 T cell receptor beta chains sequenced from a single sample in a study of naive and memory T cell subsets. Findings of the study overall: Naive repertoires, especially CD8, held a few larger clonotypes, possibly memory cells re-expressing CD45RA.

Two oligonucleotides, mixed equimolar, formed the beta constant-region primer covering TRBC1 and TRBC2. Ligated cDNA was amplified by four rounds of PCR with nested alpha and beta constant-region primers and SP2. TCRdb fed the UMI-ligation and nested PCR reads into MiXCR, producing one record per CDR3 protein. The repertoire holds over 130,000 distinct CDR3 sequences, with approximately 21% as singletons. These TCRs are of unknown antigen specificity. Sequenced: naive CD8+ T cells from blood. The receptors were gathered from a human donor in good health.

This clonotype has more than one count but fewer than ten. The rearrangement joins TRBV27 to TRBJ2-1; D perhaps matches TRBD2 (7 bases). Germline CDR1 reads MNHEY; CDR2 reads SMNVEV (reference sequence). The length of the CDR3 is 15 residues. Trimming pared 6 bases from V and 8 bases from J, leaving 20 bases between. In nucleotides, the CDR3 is TGTGCCAGCAGCCCGGGGGCGGGAGAAACGTATGAGCAGTTCTTC. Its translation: CASSPGAGETYEQFF.

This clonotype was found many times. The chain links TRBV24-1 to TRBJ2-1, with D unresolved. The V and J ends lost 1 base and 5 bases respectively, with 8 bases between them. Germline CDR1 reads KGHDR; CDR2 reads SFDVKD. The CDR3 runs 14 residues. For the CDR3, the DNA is TGTGCCACCAGTGATTTATTTGGGAACAATGAGCAGTTCTTC. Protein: CATSDLFGNNEQFF.

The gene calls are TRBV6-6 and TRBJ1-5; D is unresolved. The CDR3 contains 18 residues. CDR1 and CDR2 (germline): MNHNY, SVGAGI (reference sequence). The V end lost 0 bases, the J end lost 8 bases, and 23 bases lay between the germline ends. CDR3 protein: CASSYSGRREGSVEPQHF. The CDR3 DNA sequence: TGTGCCAGCAGTTACTCTGGTCGACGGGAAGGGTCCGTGGAGCCCCAGCATTTT.

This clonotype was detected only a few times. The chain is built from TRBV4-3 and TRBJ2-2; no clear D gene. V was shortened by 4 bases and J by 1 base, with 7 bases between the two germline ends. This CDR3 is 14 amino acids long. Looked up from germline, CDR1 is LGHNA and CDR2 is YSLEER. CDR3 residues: CASSLRWNTGELFF. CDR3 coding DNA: TGCGCCAGCAGCCTGAGATGGAACACCGGGGAGCTGTTTTTT.

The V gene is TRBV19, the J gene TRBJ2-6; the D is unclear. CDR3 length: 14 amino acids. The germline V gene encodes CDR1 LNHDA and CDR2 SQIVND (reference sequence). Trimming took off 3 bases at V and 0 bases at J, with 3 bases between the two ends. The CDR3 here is CASSISSGANVLTF. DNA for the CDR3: TGTGCCAGTAGTATTTCCTCTGGGGCCAACGTCCTGACTTTC.

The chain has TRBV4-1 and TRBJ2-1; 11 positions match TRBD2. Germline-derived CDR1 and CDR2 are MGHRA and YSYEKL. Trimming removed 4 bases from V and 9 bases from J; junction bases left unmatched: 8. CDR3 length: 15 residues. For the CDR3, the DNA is TGCGCCAGCAGCCCTACTAGCGGGAGTGCCGGTGAGCAGTTCTTC. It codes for CASSPTSGSAGEQFF.

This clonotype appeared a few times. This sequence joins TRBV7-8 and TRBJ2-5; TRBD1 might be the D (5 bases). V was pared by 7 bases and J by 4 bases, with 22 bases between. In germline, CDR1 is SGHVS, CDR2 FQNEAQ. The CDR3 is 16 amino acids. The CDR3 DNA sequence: TGTGCCAGCACCGCAAGGGATTTGGGGCCGTTAGAGACCCAGTACTTC. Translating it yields CASTARDLGPLETQYF.

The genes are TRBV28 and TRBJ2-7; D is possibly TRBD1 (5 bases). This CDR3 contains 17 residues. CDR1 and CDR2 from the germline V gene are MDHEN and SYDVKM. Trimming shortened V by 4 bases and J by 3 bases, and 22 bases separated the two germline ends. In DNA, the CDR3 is TGTGCCAGCAGTTCCTTGGGTTTTAGTAATCAGGGCTACGAGCAGTACTTC. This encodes CASSSLGFSNQGYEQYF.

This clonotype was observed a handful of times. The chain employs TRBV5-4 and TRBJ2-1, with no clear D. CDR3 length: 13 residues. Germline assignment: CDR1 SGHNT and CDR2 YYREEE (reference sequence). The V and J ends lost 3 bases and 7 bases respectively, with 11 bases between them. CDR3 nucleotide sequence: TGTGCCAGCAGCTACCCGGTGGAGAATGAGCAGTTCTTC. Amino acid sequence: CASSYPVENEQFF.

This CDR3 reads CASSGVGPNEQFF. For the CDR3, the DNA is TGCGCCAGCAGCGGAGTGGGGCCCAATGAGCAGTTCTTC. V and J are TRBV5-1 and TRBJ2-1; weak D call: TRBD1 (5 bases). Trimming pared 4 bases from V and 6 bases from J, leaving 11 bases between. Germline CDR1 and CDR2: SGHRS and YFSETQ. The CDR3 length is 13 residues.